These T cell receptor beta chains were read from a single sample in a study of response to subunit inactivated influenza vaccine. TCRdb reprocessed the RT-PCR reads via MiXCR and lists one record per CDR3 protein. This table holds 400,000 to 650,000 distinct CDR3 sequences, approximately 7.7% found once. Sequenced here: PBMCs from blood, sampled roughly 24 months after vaccination. The receptors originated from a man between 50 and 75 years old who received an inactivated influenza vaccine. The CDR3 runs from the conserved cysteine through the conserved F or W. The D gene is left open where the match is weak. Size is stated for part of the rows, as once, few or many counts, or as a class when the clone is expanded.

D gene	V gene	J gene	clone size	CDR3 DNA	CDR3 protein
.	TRBV5-1	TRBJ2-7	many	TGCGCCAGCAGCCTTGATTTGGGCGAGCAGTACTTC	CASSLDLGEQYF
TRBD1	TRBV12-3/TRBV12-4	TRBJ1-1	many	TGTGCCAGCAGTCCTCAGACAGGGGTGGTCACTGAAGCTTTCTTT	CASSPQTGVVTEAFF
TRBD2	TRBV6-1	TRBJ2-3	.	TGTGCCAGCAGTGGGTCCGGGAGGTCAGATACGCAGTATTTT	CASSGSGRSDTQYF
.	TRBV10-3	TRBJ2-7	.	TGTGCCATCAGTGGCCGGGGGGCGAGGGTCTACGAGCAGTACTTC	CAISGRGARVYEQYF
.	TRBV7-8	TRBJ2-5	.	TGTGCCAGCAGCGTAGCTGGGAGCCAAGAGACCCAGTACTTC	CASSVAGSQETQYF
.	TRBV5-6	TRBJ1-6	many	TGTGCCAGCAGCAGCGGGCCGAAGGCTAATTCACCCCTCCACTTT	CASSSGPKANSPLHF
.	TRBV24-1	TRBJ2-7	many	TGTGCCACCAGTGATTTCAAAGGGAAGCAGTACTTC	CATSDFKGKQYF
TRBD1	TRBV7-9	TRBJ1-2	once	TGTGCCAGCTCGAATGACAGGGGCGGCTACACCTTC	CASSNDRGGYTF
.	TRBV7-9	TRBJ2-5	few	TGTGCCAGCAGCACCACAGGGGAGGGGGAGACCCAGTACTTC	CASSTTGEGETQYF
TRBD1	TRBV20-1	TRBJ2-5	many	TGCAGTGCTAGATACGGAGGACAGGGGGGGGAGACCCAGTACTTC	CSARYGGQGGETQYF
.	TRBV10-1	TRBJ1-2	.	TGCGCCAGCAGCCCCGGGACCGCCGGGGGGAACTATGGCTACACCTTC	CASSPGTAGGNYGYTF
TRBD2	TRBV20-1	TRBJ2-3	.	TGCAGTGTTCGCGGTGGCGGGATAGGAGCGGGAGGGGACACAGATACGCAGTATTTT	CSVRGGGIGAGGDTDTQYF
TRBD2	TRBV27	TRBJ2-1	.	TGTGCCAGCAGGCTTAGCGGGGGGGTCTACAATGAGCAGTTCTTC	CASRLSGGVYNEQFF
TRBD2	TRBV5-1	TRBJ2-3	many	TGCGCCAGCAGCGTAGAGACTAGCGGTCCTGGAGATACGCAGTATTTT	CASSVETSGPGDTQYF
.	TRBV3-1	TRBJ2-7	few	TGTGCCAGCAGCACCCCCGGGGGTCACGAGCAGTACTTC	CASSTPGGHEQYF
.	TRBV12-3/TRBV12-4	TRBJ1-6	many	TGTGCCAGCAGTTTACGTACAGGCTCAGGTTCACCCCTCCACTTT	CASSLRTGSGSPLHF
TRBD1	TRBV20-1	TRBJ2-2	few	TGCAGTGCAACCGGGACAGATAACACCGGGGAGCTGTTTTTT	CSATGTDNTGELFF
.	TRBV20-1	TRBJ1-5	many	TGCAGTGCCCAACCGGCCACACAGCCCCAGCATTTT	CSAQPATQPQHF
TRBD1	TRBV12-3/TRBV12-4	TRBJ1-5	few	TGTGCCAGCAGCCCCGGGACAGGCTTCAATCAGCCCCAGCATTTT	CASSPGTGFNQPQHF
TRBD2	TRBV12-3/TRBV12-4	TRBJ2-3	few	TGTGCCAGCAGTTTCGCAAATCTCCTGGGACTAAGCACAGATACGCAGTATTTT	CASSFANLLGLSTDTQYF
TRBD1	TRBV12-3/TRBV12-4	TRBJ2-4	.	TGTGCCAGCAGTGGACAGGGTCTAGCCAAAAACATTCAGTACTTC	CASSGQGLAKNIQYF
.	TRBV27	TRBJ1-1	.	TGTGCCAGCAGTCCGCGAACGAGAGGGAGTGGCACTGAAGCTTTCTTT	CASSPRTRGSGTEAFF
.	TRBV7-2	TRBJ2-2	.	TGTGCCAGCAGCCCCTCCAGGATGGCCCGACACACCGGGGAGCTGTTTTTT	CASSPSRMARHTGELFF
.	TRBV4-2	TRBJ1-2	many	TGTGCCAGCAGCCACGCGCGAGAAAGATATGGCTACACCTTC	CASSHARERYGYTF
.	TRBV20-1	TRBJ2-7	.	TGCAGTGCTAGAGGCCCCCCCCGGGTGGACGAGCAGTACTTC	CSARGPPRVDEQYF
TRBD2	TRBV20-1	TRBJ2-1	few	TGCAGTGCAAGACTAGCGGGAAGTAGTAGAAATGAGCAGTTCTTC	CSARLAGSSRNEQFF
.	TRBV29-1	TRBJ2-2	.	TGCAGCGGTAGGACGGCTAACACCGGGGAGCTGTTTTTT	CSGRTANTGELFF